A selection of T cell receptor beta chains follows, all from one sample in a study of cytomegalovirus exposure and HLA in healthy donors. Method: immunoSEQ multiplex PCR; TCRdb's copy keeps in-frame clones and lacks some. The sample yields 70,000 to 100,000 clones, approximately 80% seen once. Sequenced input: PBMCs. These receptors all stem from a woman aged 45-60 years in good health and CMV-seropositive. Both conserved end residues are part of each CDR3. Each record gives: V gene, J gene, CDR3 length, CDR3 protein.

v_call: TRBV7-3; j_call: TRBJ2-2; cdr3_length: 14; cdr3_aa: CASSLGLYTGELFF
v_call: TRBV19; j_call: TRBJ2-1; cdr3_length: 15; cdr3_aa: CASRGTSGRAVEQFF
v_call: TRBV6-1; j_call: TRBJ2-1; cdr3_length: 13; cdr3_aa: CASRAGWRHEQFF
v_call: TRBV7-9; j_call: TRBJ2-1; cdr3_length: 15; cdr3_aa: CASSLGGRGLGEQFF
v_call: TRBV15; j_call: TRBJ1-1; cdr3_length: 13; cdr3_aa: CATSTSGRIEAFF
v_call: TRBV12-5; j_call: -; cdr3_length: 14; cdr3_aa: CASGNPGLSYEQYF
v_call: TRBV18; j_call: TRBJ1-2; cdr3_length: 13; cdr3_aa: CASSTGDNYGYTF
v_call: TRBV2; j_call: TRBJ2-5; cdr3_length: 16; cdr3_aa: CASSEREGIPLETQYF
v_call: TRBV6-1; j_call: TRBJ2-5; cdr3_length: 15; cdr3_aa: CASSENMSGQETQYF
v_call: TRBV5-1; j_call: TRBJ1-4; cdr3_length: 16; cdr3_aa: CASSETGPTTNEKLFF
v_call: TRBV5-4; j_call: TRBJ1-1; cdr3_length: 13; cdr3_aa: CASRIQGSTEAFF
v_call: TRBV15; j_call: TRBJ1-5; cdr3_length: 13; cdr3_aa: CATNTGVGQPQHF
v_call: TRBV19; j_call: TRBJ1-5; cdr3_length: 13; cdr3_aa: CASSIRGGQPQHF
v_call: TRBV5-1; j_call: TRBJ1-1; cdr3_length: 14; cdr3_aa: CASSRTAKNTEAFF
v_call: TRBV6-1; j_call: TRBJ1-5; cdr3_length: 15; cdr3_aa: CASSPTGGSNQPQHF
v_call: TRBV27; j_call: TRBJ1-2; cdr3_length: 15; cdr3_aa: CASRRTGVGNYGYTF
v_call: TRBV19; j_call: TRBJ1-4; cdr3_length: 16; cdr3_aa: CASSGRGTGGNEKLFF
v_call: TRBV15; j_call: TRBJ1-1; cdr3_length: 16; cdr3_aa: CATSRDTIGGSERAFF
v_call: TRBV6-4; j_call: TRBJ2-1; cdr3_length: 15; cdr3_aa: CASSEGTSGSGRQFF
v_call: TRBV5-5; j_call: TRBJ2-5; cdr3_length: 15; cdr3_aa: CASSWGQGITETQYF
v_call: TRBV4-1; j_call: TRBJ1-2; cdr3_length: 17; cdr3_aa: CASSPGTGPLANYGYTF
v_call: TRBV5-1; j_call: TRBJ2-1; cdr3_length: 16; cdr3_aa: CASSLPSGGAHNEQFF
v_call: TRBV18; j_call: TRBJ2-7; cdr3_length: 13; cdr3_aa: CASSTAGEGEQYF
v_call: TRBV7-3; j_call: TRBJ1-1; cdr3_length: 15; cdr3_aa: CASSLGQSPNTEAFF
v_call: TRBV10-3; j_call: TRBJ2-3; cdr3_length: 13; cdr3_aa: CAIRAGSGDTQYF
v_call: TRBV5-1; j_call: TRBJ2-5; cdr3_length: 14; cdr3_aa: CASRGGHRPETQYF
v_call: TRBV7-2; j_call: TRBJ2-2; cdr3_length: 15; cdr3_aa: CASSLRTANTGELFF
v_call: TRBV2; j_call: TRBJ2-3; cdr3_length: 15; cdr3_aa: CASRRWGGPTDTQYF
v_call: TRBV12-5; j_call: TRBJ1-1; cdr3_length: 15; cdr3_aa: CASGLRQGPNTEAFF
v_call: TRBV14; j_call: TRBJ2-1; cdr3_length: 17; cdr3_aa: CASSQDLRLAGWDEQFF
v_call: TRBV6-1; j_call: TRBJ2-1; cdr3_length: 15; cdr3_aa: CASSALAGGPNEQFF